The entry below describes one T cell receptor beta chain. Only in-frame clones appear in the TCRdb table, and some are missing; sequencing was by immunoSEQ multiplex PCR. The table has a few hundred thousand clones, nearly 90% seen once. The source of the sample is a study of blood T cell repertoires in COVID-19. Study in general: From T cells, B-cell-depleted T cells, or PBMCs came the material, which was cDNA or gDNA.

Participants were aged 18 to 89 years from approximately 23 US areas. Recovery among Cohort 3 donors was established by two negative PCRs, clearance, or symptom resolution. This receptor was identified in a woman in her 30s who had recovered from COVID-19. Input material: PBMCs or T cells enriched from blood (not recorded which).

In DNA, the CDR3 is TGTGCCAGCAGGTTGACAGAGAACTATGGCTACACCTTC. This codes for CASRLTENYGYTF. The chain couples TRBV12-3 or TRBV12-4 to TRBJ1-2; D is possibly TRBD1 (5 bases). V lost 6 bases, J lost 2 bases, and 10 bases lay in between. The CDR3 consists of 13 residues.